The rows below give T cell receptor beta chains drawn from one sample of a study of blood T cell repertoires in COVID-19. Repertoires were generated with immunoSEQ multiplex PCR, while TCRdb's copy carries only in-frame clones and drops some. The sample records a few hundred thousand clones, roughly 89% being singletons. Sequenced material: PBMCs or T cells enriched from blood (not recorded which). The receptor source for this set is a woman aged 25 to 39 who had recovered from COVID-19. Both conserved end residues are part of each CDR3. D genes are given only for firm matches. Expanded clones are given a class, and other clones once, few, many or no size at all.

CDR3 protein: CASSLLTGRNSGNTIYF; CDR3 DNA: TGTGCCAGCAGCCTCCTGACAGGCAGAAACTCTGGAAACACCATATATTTT; V gene: TRBV3-1/TRBV3-2; clone size: .; D gene: .; J gene: TRBJ1-3
CDR3 protein: CASSRGSSDTEAFF; CDR3 DNA: TGTGCCAGCAGCAGGGGGTCTTCCGACACTGAAGCTTTCTTT; V gene: TRBV7-6; clone size: .; D gene: .; J gene: TRBJ1-1
CDR3 protein: CASRWTGSSRGGRTEAFF; CDR3 DNA: TGTGCCAGCAGGTGGACAGGGTCGAGTAGGGGGGGAAGGACTGAAGCTTTCTTT; V gene: TRBV28; clone size: .; D gene: TRBD1; J gene: TRBJ1-1
CDR3 protein: CATSSDREHGNEQFF; CDR3 DNA: TGTGCCACCAGCTCCGACAGGGAACATGGGAATGAGCAGTTCTTC; V gene: TRBV24-1; clone size: .; D gene: TRBD1; J gene: TRBJ2-1
CDR3 protein: CAISDAGTGSLGGYGYTF; CDR3 DNA: TGTGCCATCAGTGACGCCGGGACAGGGAGTTTGGGCGGCTATGGCTACACCTTC; V gene: TRBV10-3; clone size: .; D gene: TRBD1; J gene: TRBJ1-2
CDR3 protein: CASSFGISYEQYF; CDR3 DNA: TGTGCCAGCAGTTTCGGTATCTCCTACGAGCAGTACTTC; V gene: TRBV28; clone size: few; D gene: .; J gene: TRBJ2-7
CDR3 protein: CASGLAGTQETQYF; CDR3 DNA: TGTGCCAGCGGGCTAGCGGGAACACAAGAGACCCAGTACTTC; V gene: TRBV28; clone size: .; D gene: TRBD2; J gene: TRBJ2-5
CDR3 protein: CASLPTALDRGLDGYTF; CDR3 DNA: TGTGCCAGCCTGCCTACGGCCCTAGACAGGGGGCTGGATGGCTACACCTTC; V gene: TRBV19; clone size: .; D gene: TRBD1; J gene: TRBJ1-2
CDR3 protein: CASSYGTGVEKLFF; CDR3 DNA: TGTGCCAGCAGTTACGGGACAGGGGTCGAAAAACTGTTTTTT; V gene: TRBV6-5; clone size: .; D gene: TRBD1; J gene: TRBJ1-4
CDR3 protein: CASSPGGRSGNTIYF; CDR3 DNA: TGCGCCAGCAGCCCGGGAGGGCGCTCTGGAAACACCATATATTTT; V gene: TRBV5-1; clone size: .; D gene: .; J gene: TRBJ1-3
CDR3 protein: CSALEGDRFYGYTF; CDR3 DNA: TGCAGCGCACTCGAGGGGGACAGGTTCTATGGCTACACCTTC; V gene: TRBV29-1; clone size: .; D gene: TRBD1; J gene: TRBJ1-2
CDR3 protein: CASSYSHRELNNEQFF; CDR3 DNA: TGTGCCAGCAGTTACTCGCACAGGGAACTCAACAATGAGCAGTTCTTC; V gene: TRBV6-6; clone size: .; D gene: .; J gene: TRBJ2-1
CDR3 protein: CASSNTGTEDGYTF; CDR3 DNA: TGTGCCAGCTCGAACACCGGGACAGAGGATGGCTACACCTTC; V gene: TRBV28; clone size: .; D gene: TRBD1; J gene: TRBJ1-2
CDR3 protein: CASSSSGRQEAYEQYF; CDR3 DNA: TGTGCCAGTAGTTCCTCGGGGAGACAGGAGGCCTACGAGCAGTACTTC; V gene: TRBV19; clone size: .; D gene: .; J gene: TRBJ2-7
CDR3 protein: CASSRGATNEKLFF; CDR3 DNA: TGTGCCAGCTCGCGGGGGGCAACTAATGAAAAACTGTTTTTT; V gene: TRBV11-2; clone size: once; D gene: .; J gene: TRBJ1-4
CDR3 protein: CASSETQRYGYTF; CDR3 DNA: TGTGCCAGCAGTGAAACCCAGAGGTATGGCTACACCTTC; V gene: TRBV2; clone size: .; D gene: .; J gene: TRBJ1-2
CDR3 protein: CASSFPAPAGGYTF; CDR3 DNA: TGTGCCAGCAGCTTCCCGGCCCCCGCGGGCGGCTACACCTTC; V gene: TRBV7-9; clone size: .; D gene: .; J gene: TRBJ1-2
CDR3 protein: CARSVELRRIDEQFF; CDR3 DNA: TGTGCCAGAAGCGTGGAGCTGCGGAGGATTGATGAGCAGTTCTTC; V gene: TRBV7-5; clone size: .; D gene: .; J gene: TRBJ2-1
CDR3 protein: CASSLNRVGANVLTF; CDR3 DNA: TGTGCCAGCAGCTTAAACCGGGTTGGGGCCAACGTCCTGACTTTC; V gene: TRBV7-3; clone size: once; D gene: .; J gene: TRBJ2-6
CDR3 protein: CASSFGHSDTQYF; CDR3 DNA: TGTGCCAGCAGCTTTGGACATTCAGATACGCAGTATTTT; V gene: TRBV7-3; clone size: .; D gene: .; J gene: TRBJ2-3
CDR3 protein: CASSQVIGALNTGELFF; CDR3 DNA: TGCGCCAGCAGCCAAGTAATTGGGGCCTTGAACACCGGGGAGCTGTTTTTT; V gene: TRBV4-3; clone size: once; D gene: .; J gene: TRBJ2-2
CDR3 protein: CASSILRDFYNEQFF; CDR3 DNA: TGTGCCAGTAGTATCCTCCGGGACTTTTACAATGAGCAGTTCTTC; V gene: TRBV19; clone size: .; D gene: .; J gene: TRBJ2-1
CDR3 protein: CASRRGQGYTEAFF; CDR3 DNA: TGTGCCAGCAGGAGGGGGCAGGGGTACACTGAAGCTTTCTTT; V gene: TRBV2; clone size: .; D gene: TRBD1; J gene: TRBJ1-1
CDR3 protein: CASSYRLQGYGYTF; CDR3 DNA: TGTGCCAGCAGTTACAGGCTCCAGGGCTATGGCTACACCTTC; V gene: TRBV6-5; clone size: .; D gene: .; J gene: TRBJ1-2
CDR3 protein: CASSLPVYSNQPQHF; CDR3 DNA: TGTGCCAGCAGTTTGCCGGTTTATAGCAATCAGCCCCAGCATTTT; V gene: TRBV28; clone size: .; D gene: .; J gene: TRBJ1-5
CDR3 protein: CASSFRQSNYGYTF; CDR3 DNA: TGTGCCAGCAGCTTTCGACAGTCTAACTATGGCTACACCTTC; V gene: TRBV13; clone size: once; D gene: .; J gene: TRBJ1-2
CDR3 protein: CASSLNQGEYEQYF; CDR3 DNA: TGTGCCAGCAGCTTAAATCAGGGGGAGTACGAGCAGTACTTC; V gene: TRBV11-1; clone size: .; D gene: TRBD1; J gene: TRBJ2-7
CDR3 protein: CASSSPTGTGGVFTEAFF; CDR3 DNA: TGTGCCAGCAGTTCCCCTACCGGGACAGGGGGCGTTTTCACTGAAGCTTTCTTT; V gene: TRBV28; clone size: once; D gene: TRBD1; J gene: TRBJ1-1
CDR3 protein: CASSIYGMNTEAFF; CDR3 DNA: TGTGCCAGTAGTATCTACGGTATGAACACTGAAGCTTTCTTT; V gene: TRBV19; clone size: .; D gene: .; J gene: TRBJ1-1
CDR3 protein: CATSDPGLAGNSYNEQFF; CDR3 DNA: TGTGCCACCAGTGACCCCGGGCTAGCGGGTAACTCCTACAATGAGCAGTTCTTC; V gene: TRBV24-1; clone size: .; D gene: TRBD2; J gene: TRBJ2-1
CDR3 protein: CSARAGQGRFF; CDR3 DNA: TGCAGTGCTAGAGCGGGACAGGGGCGATTCTTC; V gene: TRBV20-1; clone size: .; D gene: TRBD1; J gene: TRBJ2-1
CDR3 protein: CASRGTEGVNTEAFF; CDR3 DNA: TGTGCCAGCAGGGGAACAGAGGGAGTAAACACTGAAGCTTTCTTT; V gene: TRBV6-5; clone size: .; D gene: .; J gene: TRBJ1-1
CDR3 protein: CASRVLAGAYNEQFF; CDR3 DNA: TGTGCCAGCAGGGTTCTAGCGGGAGCTTACAATGAGCAGTTCTTC; V gene: TRBV28; clone size: .; D gene: TRBD2; J gene: TRBJ2-1
CDR3 protein: CASVRTGYGYTF; CDR3 DNA: TGTGCCAGCGTCCGGACAGGATATGGCTACACCTTC; V gene: TRBV2; clone size: .; D gene: TRBD1; J gene: TRBJ1-2
CDR3 protein: CASSLLVSSGYGYTF; CDR3 DNA: TGTGCCAGCAGTCTCCTCGTTTCCTCGGGCTATGGCTACACCTTC; V gene: TRBV6-5; clone size: .; D gene: .; J gene: TRBJ1-2
CDR3 protein: CASSPGGGDEKLFF; CDR3 DNA: TGTGCCAGCAGCCCGGGGGGTGGGGATGAAAAACTGTTTTTT; V gene: TRBV9; clone size: once; D gene: .; J gene: TRBJ1-4